Given below is one T cell receptor (beta chain) in context. The germline V and J ends were trimmed by 3 bases and 3 bases, with 15 bases remaining between them. This CDR3 has 16 amino acids. Germline CDR1 is LNHDA and CDR2 is SQIVND (reference sequence). Original processing methods: Amplification of reference gene primers was used by the study to estimate nucleated cell counts. The protocol was immunoSEQ multiplex PCR, while the TCRdb copy is restricted to in-frame clones and leaves out a portion. Clonal size and the V and J genes are those of that table, whereas D and trimming came from the DNA. The sample yields 200,000 to 250,000 clones, around 89% seen once. The sample originates from a study of blood T cell repertoires in COVID-19. Study summary: Samples taken during acute and convalescent COVID-19 were collected in the United States, Italy and Spain. PBMCs, B-cell-depleted T cells, or T cells provided the cDNA or gDNA that made up the material.

Participants were placed into cohorts based on the clinical history they reported. This sequence originates from a woman aged 25 to 39 who had recovered from COVID-19. The sample comprised PBMCs or T cells enriched from blood (not recorded which). The chain combines TRBV19 with TRBJ1-5; D is perhaps TRBD1 (6 bases). The CDR3 bases are TGTGCCAGTAGTATTTCCCGGGACATCCCCAATCAGCCCCAGCATTTT. It translates to CASSISRDIPNQPQHF.